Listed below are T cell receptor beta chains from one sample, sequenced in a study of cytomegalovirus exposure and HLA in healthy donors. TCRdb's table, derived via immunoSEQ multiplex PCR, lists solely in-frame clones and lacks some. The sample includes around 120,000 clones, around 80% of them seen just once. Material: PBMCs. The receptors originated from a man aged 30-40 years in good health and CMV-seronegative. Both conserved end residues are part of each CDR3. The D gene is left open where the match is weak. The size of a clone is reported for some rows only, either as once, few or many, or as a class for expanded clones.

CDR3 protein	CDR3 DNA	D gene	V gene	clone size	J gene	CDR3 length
CASSLYGTGGGETQYF	TGTGCCAGCAGCTTATATGGGACAGGGGGAGGAGAGACCCAGTACTTC	TRBD1	TRBV7-3	once	TRBJ2-5	16
CASGTGQGVAAFF	TGTGCCAGCGGGACGGGACAGGGTGTAGCGGCTTTCTTT	TRBD1	TRBV7-9	NA	TRBJ1-1	13
CSAEDRFYGYTF	TGCAGCGCTGAGGACAGGTTCTATGGCTACACCTTC	TRBD1	TRBV29-1	NA	TRBJ1-2	12
CASSFTRQVSGELFF	TGTGCCAGCAGCTTTACCCGACAGGTGTCCGGGGAGCTGTTTTTT	NA	TRBV25-1	NA	TRBJ2-2	15
CASSYIKEGGYNEQFF	TGTGCCAGCAGCTACATTAAGGAGGGCGGGTACAATGAGCAGTTCTTC	NA	TRBV11-2	NA	TRBJ2-1	16
CASSLSRDYEQYF	TGTGCCAGCAGTTTGAGCAGGGACTACGAGCAGTACTTC	NA	TRBV28	NA	TRBJ2-7	13
CASNQGALSPLHF	TGTGCCAGCAACCAGGGGGCTCTTTCACCCCTCCACTTT	TRBD1	TRBV28	once	TRBJ1-6	13
CASSYGTASNYGYTF	TGTGCCAGCAGTTACGGGACAGCTAGCAACTATGGCTACACCTTC	TRBD1	TRBV6-8	once	TRBJ1-2	15
CASSPRGGRPSQETQYF	TGTGCCAGCAGCCCCCGCGGAGGTAGGCCCTCTCAAGAGACCCAGTACTTC	NA	TRBV7-9	NA	TRBJ2-5	17
CASSQNKKQGEAFF	TGCGCCAGCAGCCAAAATAAAAAACAGGGTGAAGCTTTCTTT	NA	TRBV4-1	NA	TRBJ1-1	14
CASSPIGLEGGELFF	TGTGCCAGCAGCCCTATTGGATTAGAGGGCGGGGAGCTGTTTTTT	NA	TRBV7-9	NA	TRBJ2-2	15
CASEDRGGTGELFF	TGTGCTTCGGAGGACAGGGGTGGGACCGGGGAGCTGTTTTTT	TRBD1	TRBV6-5	few	TRBJ2-2	14
CASSLTVSNYGYTF	TGTGCCAGCAGCTTGACAGTTTCTAACTATGGCTACACCTTC	NA	TRBV6-1	NA	TRBJ1-2	14
CASSEEGTGADEQFF	TGTGCCAGCAGTGAAGAGGGGACAGGGGCAGATGAGCAGTTCTTC	TRBD1	TRBV6-1	NA	TRBJ2-1	15
CATSRDLLRDRISYEQYF	TGTGCCACCAGCAGAGACCTCCTCCGGGACAGAATATCCTACGAGCAGTACTTC	TRBD1	TRBV15	NA	TRBJ2-7	18
CAWTGGRTETGYTF	TGTGCCTGGACCGGGGGGAGGACGGAGACTGGCTACACCTTC	NA	TRBV30	NA	TRBJ1-2	14
CASSKGTGGSYEQYF	TGTGCCAGCAGCAAGGGGACAGGGGGATCCTACGAGCAGTACTTC	TRBD1	TRBV7-2	NA	TRBJ2-7	15
CASTFQETQYF	TGCGCCAGCACATTCCAAGAGACCCAGTACTTC	NA	TRBV10-2	NA	TRBJ2-5	11
CASTPGGARNYGYTF	TGTGCCAGCACCCCTGGGGGGGCGCGTAACTATGGCTACACCTTC	NA	TRBV28	NA	TRBJ1-2	15
CASSVGGSGNEQFF	TGTGCCAGCAGTGTAGGCGGCAGCGGCAATGAGCAGTTCTTC	NA	TRBV2	NA	TRBJ2-1	14
CASSRSGFTEAFF	TGTGCCAGCAGCAGGTCGGGGTTTACTGAAGCTTTCTTT	NA	TRBV6-5	NA	TRBJ1-1	13
CASSYNGYEQYF	TGTGCCAGCAGTTATAACGGCTACGAGCAGTACTTC	NA	TRBV27	NA	TRBJ2-7	12
CASSPSDRVAGELFF	TGTGCCAGCAGTCCATCGGACAGGGTGGCCGGGGAGCTGTTTTTT	TRBD1	TRBV28	NA	TRBJ2-2	15
CAISENRGVDGYTF	TGTGCCATCAGTGAGAACAGGGGGGTCGATGGCTACACCTTC	TRBD1	TRBV10-3	NA	TRBJ1-2	14
CASSPSGIQGDYGYTF	TGTGCCAGCAGCCCATCGGGAATACAGGGGGACTATGGCTACACCTTC	TRBD1	TRBV7-2	NA	TRBJ1-2	16
CASSLSRFGEQFF	TGTGCCAGTAGTTTATCTAGATTTGGTGAGCAGTTCTTC	NA	TRBV19	NA	TRBJ2-1	13
CASSSGEGARHTEAFF	TGTGCCAGCAGCTCGGGTGAGGGGGCAAGGCACACTGAAGCTTTCTTT	TRBD1	TRBV7-9	NA	TRBJ1-1	16
CASSLMLRTDRNTEAFF	TGTGCCAGCAGCTTAATGTTGAGGACCGACAGGAACACTGAAGCTTTCTTT	NA	TRBV7-9	NA	TRBJ1-1	17
CASSRQGTEKLFF	TGCGCCAGCAGCCGGCAGGGCACTGAAAAACTGTTTTTT	NA	TRBV4-3	once	TRBJ1-4	13
CSGRWGMEQFF	TGCAGCGGAAGATGGGGCATGGAGCAGTTCTTC	NA	TRBV29-1	NA	TRBJ2-1	11
CSVAPGGVNTEAFF	TGCAGCGTGGCCCCCGGAGGGGTGAACACTGAAGCTTTCTTT	NA	TRBV29-1	NA	TRBJ1-1	14
CASSFAPQGTVKYEQYF	TGTGCCAGCAGTTTTGCCCCCCAAGGGACAGTTAAGTACGAGCAGTACTTC	TRBD1	TRBV28	NA	TRBJ2-7	17
CASNIEAYTDTQYF	TGTGCCAGCAATATCGAGGCCTACACAGATACGCAGTATTTT	NA	TRBV6-1	NA	TRBJ2-3	14
CASSQLRGLDGYTF	TGTGCCAGCAGCCAGCTCAGGGGGCTAGATGGCTACACCTTC	TRBD1	TRBV5-4	NA	TRBJ1-2	14
CASSYSLARSSYEQYF	TGTGCCAGCAGTTACTCCCTAGCGAGGAGCTCCTACGAGCAGTACTTC	NA	TRBV6-6	NA	TRBJ2-7	16
CASSPSFF	TGTGCCAGCAGCCCTAGCTTCTTT	NA	TRBV7-2	NA	TRBJ1-1	8
CASSIRRTGADTQYF	TGTGCCAGTAGTATTCGGAGGACAGGGGCAGATACGCAGTATTTT	TRBD1	TRBV19	NA	TRBJ2-3	15
CASSHPGLADPPYEQYF	TGCGCCAGCAGCCACCCGGGACTAGCGGATCCCCCCTACGAGCAGTACTTC	TRBD2	TRBV4-1	NA	TRBJ2-7	17
CASSLVPPSSGANVLTF	TGTGCCAGCAGCTTAGTCCCTCCGAGCTCTGGGGCCAACGTCCTGACTTTC	NA	TRBV7-2	NA	TRBJ2-6	17
CSVDRGPTEAFF	TGCAGCGTTGACAGGGGGCCCACTGAAGCTTTCTTT	TRBD1	TRBV29-1	NA	TRBJ1-1	12
CASSIDTDSRNQPQHF	TGTGCCAGTAGTATAGACACAGACAGTCGCAATCAGCCCCAGCATTTT	NA	TRBV19	NA	TRBJ1-5	16
CASSYSLAGGYEQYF	TGTGCCAGCAGTTACTCGTTGGCCGGGGGCTACGAGCAGTACTTC	NA	TRBV6-6	few	TRBJ2-7	15
CATSRGGTSNIQYF	TGTGCCACCAGCCGGGGGGGCACCTCAAACATTCAGTACTTC	TRBD2	TRBV15	NA	TRBJ2-4	14
CASSGSQGNRGNTIYF	TGTGCCAGCAGCGGGTCGCAGGGGAATCGTGGAAACACCATATATTTT	NA	TRBV5-4	NA	TRBJ1-3	16
CASSSGTGDYEQYF	TGTGCCAGCTCATCGGGGACAGGGGACTACGAGCAGTACTTC	TRBD1	TRBV18	NA	TRBJ2-7	14
CASSLVAQETQYF	TGTGCCAGCAGCTTAGTGGCCCAAGAGACCCAGTACTTC	NA	TRBV7-9	NA	TRBJ2-5	13
CASSSTGVVIAGVPYEQYF	TGTGCCAGCAGCTCAACCGGAGTGGTAATAGCGGGAGTACCCTACGAGCAGTACTTC	TRBD2	TRBV16	NA	TRBJ2-7	19